In this sample, the clone carrying this TCR beta chain turned up a few times. Only in-frame clones appear in the TCRdb table, and some are missing; sequencing was by immunoSEQ multiplex PCR. This table has 220,000 or so clones, about nine tenths appearing once. The data are from a study of blood T cell repertoires in COVID-19. The CDR3 extends over 17 amino acids. The ends were cut back, 0 bases at V and 4 bases at J, with 18 bases in the middle. Per germline, CDR1 SGHDN and CDR2 FVKESK. V gene TRBV14 combines with J gene TRBJ1-1, with a tentative D call TRBD1 (6 bases). The source of this sequence is a man aged 50-60 years who had been exposed to COVID-19. The sequenced sample consisted of PBMCs or T cells enriched from blood (not recorded which). The CDR3 spells CASSQEWGRGRRTEAFF. The DNA of the CDR3 is TGTGCCAGCAGCCAAGAGTGGGGCAGGGGTCGGCGCACTGAAGCTTTCTTT.